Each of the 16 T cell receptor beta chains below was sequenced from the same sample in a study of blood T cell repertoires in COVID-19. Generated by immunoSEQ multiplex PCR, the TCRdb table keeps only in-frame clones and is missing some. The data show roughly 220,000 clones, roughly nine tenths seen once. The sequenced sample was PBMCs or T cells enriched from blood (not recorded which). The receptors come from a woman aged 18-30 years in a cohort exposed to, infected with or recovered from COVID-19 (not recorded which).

CDR3 sequence (DNA): TGTGCCAGCAGCTTAGGGGACTCCGGGACCTATGGCTACACCTTC. Protein: CASSLGDSGTYGYTF. This chain uses TRBV7-2 with TRBJ1-2, with D perhaps TRBD1 (5 bases). CDR1 SGHTA and CDR2 FQGNSA come from the germline V gene. This CDR3 is built from 15 residues. The V end lost 1 base, the J end lost 4 bases, and 13 bases lay between the germline ends.

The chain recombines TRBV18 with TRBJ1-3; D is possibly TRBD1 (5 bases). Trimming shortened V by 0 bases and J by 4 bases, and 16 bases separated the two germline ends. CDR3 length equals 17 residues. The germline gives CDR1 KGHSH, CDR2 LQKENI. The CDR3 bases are TGTGCCAGCTCACCACCTTTCCAGGGATCCACCGGAAACACCATATATTTT. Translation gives CASSPPFQGSTGNTIYF.

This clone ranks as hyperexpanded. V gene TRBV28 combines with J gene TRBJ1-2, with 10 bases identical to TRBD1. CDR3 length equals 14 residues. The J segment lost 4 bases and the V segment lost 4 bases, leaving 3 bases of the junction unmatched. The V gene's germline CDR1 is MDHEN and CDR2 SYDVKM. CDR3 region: CASSWGQGTYGYTF. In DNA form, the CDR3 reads TGTGCCAGCAGTTGGGGACAGGGGACCTATGGCTACACCTTC.

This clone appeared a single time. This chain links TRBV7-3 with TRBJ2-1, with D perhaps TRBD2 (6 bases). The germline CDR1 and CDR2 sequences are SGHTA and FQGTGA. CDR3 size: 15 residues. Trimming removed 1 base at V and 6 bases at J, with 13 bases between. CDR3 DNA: TGTGCCAGCAGCTTAAACTCTTTGGGGGGCAATGAGCAGTTCTTC. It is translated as CASSLNSLGGNEQFF.

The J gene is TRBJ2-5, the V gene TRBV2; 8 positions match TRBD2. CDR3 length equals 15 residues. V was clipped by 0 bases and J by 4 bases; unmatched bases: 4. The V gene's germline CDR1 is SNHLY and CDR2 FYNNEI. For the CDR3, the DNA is TGTGCCAGCAGTGAAGCCGCGGGGGGTGGAGAGACCCAGTACTTC. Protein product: CASSEAAGGGETQYF.

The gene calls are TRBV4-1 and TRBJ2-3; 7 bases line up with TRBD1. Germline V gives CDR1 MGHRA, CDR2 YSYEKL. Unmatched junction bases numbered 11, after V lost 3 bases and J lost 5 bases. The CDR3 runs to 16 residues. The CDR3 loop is CASSQSGTGDLDTQYF. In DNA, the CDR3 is TGCGCCAGCAGCCAGTCCGGTACAGGGGACCTAGATACGCAGTATTTT.

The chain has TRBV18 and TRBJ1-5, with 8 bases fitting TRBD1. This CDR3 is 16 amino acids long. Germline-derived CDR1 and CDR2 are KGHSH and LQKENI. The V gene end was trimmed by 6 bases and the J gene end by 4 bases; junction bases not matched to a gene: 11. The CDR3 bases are TGTGCCAGCTCGCCCCTCTCAGGGGGCAGAAATCAGCCCCAGCATTTT. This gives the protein CASSPLSGGRNQPQHF.

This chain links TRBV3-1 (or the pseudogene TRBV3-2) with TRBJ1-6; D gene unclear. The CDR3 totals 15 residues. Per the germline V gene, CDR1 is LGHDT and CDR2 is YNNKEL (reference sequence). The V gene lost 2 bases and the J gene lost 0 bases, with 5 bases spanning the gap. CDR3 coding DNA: TGTGCCAGCAGCCAACCGGGCTCCTATAATTCACCCCTCCACTTT. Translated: CASSQPGSYNSPLHF.

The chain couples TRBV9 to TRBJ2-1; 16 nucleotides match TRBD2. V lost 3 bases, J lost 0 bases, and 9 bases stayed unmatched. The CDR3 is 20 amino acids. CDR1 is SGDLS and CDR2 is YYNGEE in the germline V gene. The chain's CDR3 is CASSDSGGLAGGSSYNEQFF. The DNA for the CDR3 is TGTGCCAGCAGCGACTCTGGGGGACTAGCGGGAGGGAGCTCCTACAATGAGCAGTTCTTC. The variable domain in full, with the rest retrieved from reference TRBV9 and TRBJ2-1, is DSGVTQTPKHLITATGQRVTLRCSPRSGDLSVYWYQQSLDQGLQFLIQYYNGEERAKGNILERFSAQQFPDLHSELNLSSLELGDSALYFCASSDSGGLAGGSSYNEQFFGPGTRLTVL.

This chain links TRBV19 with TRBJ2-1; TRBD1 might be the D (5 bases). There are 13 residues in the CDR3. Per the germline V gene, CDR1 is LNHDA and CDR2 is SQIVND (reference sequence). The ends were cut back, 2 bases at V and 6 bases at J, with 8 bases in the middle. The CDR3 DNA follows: TGTGCCAGTAGTATACAGGGTAGCAATGAGCAGTTCTTC. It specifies CASSIQGSNEQFF.

The CDR3 loop is CASRVDRGRTGELFF. The CDR3 coding sequence is TGTGCCAGCAGAGTGGACAGGGGGAGGACCGGGGAGCTGTTTTTT. The chain uses TRBV2 and TRBJ2-2, with 10 bases fitting TRBD1. This CDR3 has 15 amino acids. From germline, CDR1 is SNHLY and CDR2 FYNNEI. Losses at the gene ends were 6 bases for V and 5 bases for J; bases not matched to a gene: 6.

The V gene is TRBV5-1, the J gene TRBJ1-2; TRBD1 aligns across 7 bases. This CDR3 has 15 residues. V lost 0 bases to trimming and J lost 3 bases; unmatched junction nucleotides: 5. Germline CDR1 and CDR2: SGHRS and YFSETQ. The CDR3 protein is CASSLVQGGDYGYTF. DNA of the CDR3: TGCGCCAGCAGCTTGGTCCAGGGGGGAGACTATGGCTACACCTTC.

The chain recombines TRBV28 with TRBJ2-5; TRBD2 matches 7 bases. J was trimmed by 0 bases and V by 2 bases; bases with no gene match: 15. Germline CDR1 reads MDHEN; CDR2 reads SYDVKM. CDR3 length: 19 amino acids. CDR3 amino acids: CASSLPGRGEELYQETQYF. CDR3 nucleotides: TGTGCCAGCAGTTTACCAGGACGGGGGGAAGAATTGTACCAAGAGACCCAGTACTTC.

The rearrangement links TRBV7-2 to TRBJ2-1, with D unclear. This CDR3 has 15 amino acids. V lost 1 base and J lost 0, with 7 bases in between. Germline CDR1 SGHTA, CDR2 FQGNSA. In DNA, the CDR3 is TGTGCCAGCAGCTTAGTTTCAGTCTCCTACAATGAGCAGTTCTTC. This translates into CASSLVSVSYNEQFF.

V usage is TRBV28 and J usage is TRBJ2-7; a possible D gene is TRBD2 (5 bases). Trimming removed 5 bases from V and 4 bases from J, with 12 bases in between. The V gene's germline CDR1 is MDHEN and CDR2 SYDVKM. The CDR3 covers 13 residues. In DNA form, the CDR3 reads TGTGCCAGCAGTACCTCCCGGGGTTACGAGCAGTACTTC. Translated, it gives CASSTSRGYEQYF.

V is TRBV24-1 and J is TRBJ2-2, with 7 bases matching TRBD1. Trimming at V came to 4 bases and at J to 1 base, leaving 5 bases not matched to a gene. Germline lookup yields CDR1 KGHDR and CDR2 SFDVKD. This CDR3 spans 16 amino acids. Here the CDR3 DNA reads TGTGCCACCAGTGACAGTAGACAGGGGAACACCGGGGAGCTGTTTTTT. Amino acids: CATSDSRQGNTGELFF.